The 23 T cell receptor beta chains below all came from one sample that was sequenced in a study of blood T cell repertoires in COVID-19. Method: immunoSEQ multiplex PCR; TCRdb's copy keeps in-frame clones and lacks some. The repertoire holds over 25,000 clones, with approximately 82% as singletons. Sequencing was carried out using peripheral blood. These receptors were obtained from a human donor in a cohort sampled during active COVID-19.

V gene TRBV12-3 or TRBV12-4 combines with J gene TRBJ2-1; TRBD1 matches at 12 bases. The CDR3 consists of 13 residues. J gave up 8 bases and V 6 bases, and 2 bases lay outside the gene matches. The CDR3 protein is CASRGQGAHEQFF. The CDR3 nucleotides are TGTGCCAGCAGGGGACAGGGGGCACATGAGCAGTTCTTC.

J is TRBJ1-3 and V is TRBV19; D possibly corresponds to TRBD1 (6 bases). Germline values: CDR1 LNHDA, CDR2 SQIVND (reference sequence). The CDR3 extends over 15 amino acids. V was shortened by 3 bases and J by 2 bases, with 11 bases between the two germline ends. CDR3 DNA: TGTGCCAGTAGTATGCCCAGGACAGCTGGAAACACCATATATTTT. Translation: CASSMPRTAGNTIYF.

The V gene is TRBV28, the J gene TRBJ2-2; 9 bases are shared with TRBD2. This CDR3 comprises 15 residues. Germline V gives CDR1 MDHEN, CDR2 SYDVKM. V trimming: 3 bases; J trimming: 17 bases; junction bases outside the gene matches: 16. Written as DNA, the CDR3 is TGTGCCAGCAGTTTGAGCAGCGGGGGGAGGTGGGAACCCTTTTTT. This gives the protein CASSLSSGGRWEPFF.

The CDR3 is CSASRGVGVEQYF. The CDR3 bases are TGCAGTGCTAGTCGGGGGGTAGGGGTCGAGCAGTACTTC. J is TRBJ2-7 and V is TRBV20-1, with TRBD2 identical over 7 bases. Germline lookup yields CDR1 DFQATT and CDR2 SNEGSKA (reference sequence). J was trimmed by 6 bases and V by 3 bases; bases with no gene match: 8. The CDR3 is 13 amino acids.

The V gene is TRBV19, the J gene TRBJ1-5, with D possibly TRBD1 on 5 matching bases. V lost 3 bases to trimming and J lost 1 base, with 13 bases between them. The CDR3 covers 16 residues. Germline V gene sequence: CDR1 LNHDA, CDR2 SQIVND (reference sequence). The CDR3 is CASSMYGEGSNQPQHF. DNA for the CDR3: TGTGCCAGTAGTATGTACGGGGAGGGGAGCAATCAGCCCCAGCATTTT.

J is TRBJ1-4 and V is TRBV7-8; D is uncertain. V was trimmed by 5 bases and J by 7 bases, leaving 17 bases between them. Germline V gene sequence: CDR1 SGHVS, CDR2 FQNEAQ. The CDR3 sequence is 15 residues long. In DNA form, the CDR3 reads TGTGCCAGCAGCCCCCGGGGAGGAGCGGTTGAAAAACTGTTTTTT. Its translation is CASSPRGGAVEKLFF.

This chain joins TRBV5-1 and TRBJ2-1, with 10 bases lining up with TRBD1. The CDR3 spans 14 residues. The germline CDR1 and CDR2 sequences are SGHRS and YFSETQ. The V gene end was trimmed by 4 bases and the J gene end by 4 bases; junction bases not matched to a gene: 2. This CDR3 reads CASSRGQGYNEQFF. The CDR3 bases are TGCGCCAGCAGCCGGGGACAGGGGTACAATGAGCAGTTCTTC.

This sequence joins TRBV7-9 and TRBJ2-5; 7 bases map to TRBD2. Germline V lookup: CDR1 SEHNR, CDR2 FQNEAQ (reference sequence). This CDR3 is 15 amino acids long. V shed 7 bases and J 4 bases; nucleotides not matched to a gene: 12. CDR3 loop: CASTDAGRGVETQYF. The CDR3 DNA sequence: TGTGCCAGCACCGACGCGGGGAGGGGTGTAGAGACCCAGTACTTC.

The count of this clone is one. The CDR3 here is CASSLWLAGGPYEQYF. In DNA form, the CDR3 reads TGTGCCAGCAGCTTATGGCTAGCGGGGGGACCATACGAGCAGTACTTC. The rearrangement links TRBV7-2 to TRBJ2-7; 11 nucleotides align to TRBD2. The CDR3 is 16 amino acids. J was trimmed by 4 bases and V by 2 bases; bases with no gene match: 7. Germline loops: CDR1 SGHTA, CDR2 FQGNSA.

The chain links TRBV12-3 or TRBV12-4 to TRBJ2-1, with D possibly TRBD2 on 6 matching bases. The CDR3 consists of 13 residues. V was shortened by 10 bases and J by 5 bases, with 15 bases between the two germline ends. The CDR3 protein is CATASERDNEQFF. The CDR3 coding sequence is TGTGCCACCGCGAGCGAGCGGGACAATGAGCAGTTCTTC.

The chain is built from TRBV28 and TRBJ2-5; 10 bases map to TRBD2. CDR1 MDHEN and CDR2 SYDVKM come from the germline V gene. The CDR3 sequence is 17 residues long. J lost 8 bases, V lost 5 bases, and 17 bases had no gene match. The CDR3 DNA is TGTGCCAGCAGTCCCCCCCGAGTGTCTAGCGGGGGACCTACCCAGTACTTC. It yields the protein CASSPPRVSSGGPTQYF.

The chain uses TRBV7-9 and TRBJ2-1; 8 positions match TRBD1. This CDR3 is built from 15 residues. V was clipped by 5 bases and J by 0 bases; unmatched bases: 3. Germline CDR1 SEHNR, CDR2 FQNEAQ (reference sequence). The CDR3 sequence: CASSATGGSYNEQFF. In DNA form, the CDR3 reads TGTGCCAGCAGCGCCACAGGGGGCTCCTACAATGAGCAGTTCTTC.

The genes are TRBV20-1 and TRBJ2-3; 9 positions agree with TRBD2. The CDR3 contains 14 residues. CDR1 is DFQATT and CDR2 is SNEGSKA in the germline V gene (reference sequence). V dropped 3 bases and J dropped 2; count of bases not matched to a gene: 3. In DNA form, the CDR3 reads TGCAGTGCTAGTCGCGGGGGGGACACAGATACGCAGTATTTT. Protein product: CSASRGGDTDTQYF.

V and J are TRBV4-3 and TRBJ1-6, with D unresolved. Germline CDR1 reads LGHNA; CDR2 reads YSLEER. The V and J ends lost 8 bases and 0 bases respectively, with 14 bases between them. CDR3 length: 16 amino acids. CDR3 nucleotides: TGCGCCAGCTCCCGGACTTCAAACTCCTATAATTCACCCCTCCACTTT. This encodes CASSRTSNSYNSPLHF.

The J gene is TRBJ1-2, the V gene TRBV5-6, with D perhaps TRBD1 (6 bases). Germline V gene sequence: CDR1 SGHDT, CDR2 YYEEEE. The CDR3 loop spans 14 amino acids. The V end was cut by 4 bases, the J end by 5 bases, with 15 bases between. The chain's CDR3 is CASSPDGGAYGYTF. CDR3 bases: TGTGCCAGCAGCCCCGATGGGGGGGCATATGGCTACACCTTC.

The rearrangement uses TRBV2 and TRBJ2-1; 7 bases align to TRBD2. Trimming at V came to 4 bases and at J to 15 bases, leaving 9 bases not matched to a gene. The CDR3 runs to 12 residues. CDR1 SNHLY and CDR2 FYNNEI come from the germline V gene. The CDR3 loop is CASSVRERGWFF. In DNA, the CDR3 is TGTGCCAGCAGTGTGCGGGAGCGGGGATGGTTCTTC.

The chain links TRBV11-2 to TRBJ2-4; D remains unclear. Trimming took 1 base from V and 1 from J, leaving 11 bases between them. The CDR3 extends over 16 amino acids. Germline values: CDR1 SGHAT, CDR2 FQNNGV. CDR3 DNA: TGTGCCAGCAGCTTAGGTAATACAGTGGCCAAAAACATTCAGTACTTC. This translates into CASSLGNTVAKNIQYF.

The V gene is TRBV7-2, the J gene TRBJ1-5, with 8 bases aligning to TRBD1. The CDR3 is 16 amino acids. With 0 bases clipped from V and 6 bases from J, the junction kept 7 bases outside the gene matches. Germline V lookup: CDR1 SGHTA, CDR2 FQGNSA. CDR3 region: CASSLAPGGAGQPQHF. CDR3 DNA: TGTGCCAGCAGCTTAGCCCCAGGGGGCGCAGGTCAGCCCCAGCATTTT.

This CDR3 reads CASSVLNQPQHF. In DNA, the CDR3 is TGTGCCAGCAGCGTACTGAATCAGCCCCAGCATTTT. V is TRBV9 and J is TRBJ1-5; D call uncertain. Per germline, CDR1 SGDLS and CDR2 YYNGEE. The CDR3 sequence is 12 residues long. The V gene lost 1 base and the J gene lost 4 bases, with 3 bases spanning the gap.

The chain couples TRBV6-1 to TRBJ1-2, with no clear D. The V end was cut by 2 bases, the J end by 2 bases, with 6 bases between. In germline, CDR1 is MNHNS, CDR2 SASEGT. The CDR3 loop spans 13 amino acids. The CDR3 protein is CASSESRNYGYTF. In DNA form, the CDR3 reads TGTGCCAGCAGTGAATCCAGAAACTATGGCTACACCTTC.

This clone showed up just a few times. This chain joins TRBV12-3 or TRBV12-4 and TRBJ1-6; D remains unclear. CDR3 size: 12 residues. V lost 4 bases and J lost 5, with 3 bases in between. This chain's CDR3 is CASSSNNSPLHF. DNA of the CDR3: TGTGCCAGCAGTTCCAATAATTCACCCCTCCACTTT.

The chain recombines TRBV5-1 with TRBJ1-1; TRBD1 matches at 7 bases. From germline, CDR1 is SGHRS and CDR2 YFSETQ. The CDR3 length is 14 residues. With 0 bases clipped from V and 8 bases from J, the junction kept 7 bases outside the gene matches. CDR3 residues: CASSLVGKTGEAFF. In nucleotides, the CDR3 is TGCGCCAGCAGCTTGGTGGGTAAGACAGGGGAAGCTTTCTTT.

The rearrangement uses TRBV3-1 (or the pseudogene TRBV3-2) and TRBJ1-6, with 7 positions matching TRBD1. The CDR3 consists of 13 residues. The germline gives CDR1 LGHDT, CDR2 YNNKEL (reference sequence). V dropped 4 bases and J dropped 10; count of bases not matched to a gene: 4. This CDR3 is CASSPGGNSPLHF. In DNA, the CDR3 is TGTGCCAGCAGCCCAGGGGGAAACTCACCCCTCCACTTT.